The text below deals with one T cell receptor beta chain. Per the authors' pipeline: Estimation of nucleated cell counts was performed using reference gene primer amplification. Clones were sequenced by immunoSEQ multiplex PCR, and TCRdb holds only the in-frame ones, with some missing. That table supplies the V and J calls and clone size; D and trimming were determined from the DNA. Of under 150,000 clones listed, roughly four fifths are singletons. This entry is derived from a study of blood T cell repertoires in COVID-19. On the study more broadly: COVID-19 samples collected from the United States, Italy and Spain covered acute and convalescent phases.

The TCR was taken from a human donor in a cohort sampled during active COVID-19. Sample: peripheral blood.

CDR3 nucleotides: TGTGCCACCAGCCTCTTCTCCGGGGCCTACGAGCAGTACTTC. This translates into CATSLFSGAYEQYF. The chain couples TRBV15 to TRBJ2-7; possible D gene TRBD2, 5 bases. Between the trimmed V and J ends, which lost 5 bases and 2 bases, there was a span of 13 bases. The CDR3 runs 14 residues. CDR1 is LNHNV and CDR2 is YYDKDF in the germline V gene (reference sequence).